This TCR beta chain was identified in a study of blood T cell repertoires in COVID-19. Overall study context: Material from acute and convalescent COVID-19 was sourced from the United States, Italy and Spain. In each case, the material was cDNA or gDNA derived from T cells, B-cell-depleted T cells, or PBMCs.

Original handling: How many nucleated cells were present was estimated from reference gene primer amplification. Produced via immunoSEQ multiplex PCR; TCRdb's table is partial and in-frame only. The V and J calls and clone size were taken over from that table, and D and trimming were inferred from the DNA. The data contain 60,000 or so clones, just over 70% of them singletons. The study recruited exposed participants who had met a COVID-19 case within 2 weeks before entry. Germline-derived CDR1 and CDR2 are MDHEN and SYDVKM. Trimming took off 7 bases at V and 8 bases at J, with 17 bases between the two ends. The CDR3 runs to 13 residues.

This TCR came from a woman aged 55-75 years who had been exposed to COVID-19. The chain carries TRBV28 and TRBJ1-2, with D maybe TRBD1 (5 bases). Sample: PBMCs or T cells enriched from blood (not recorded which). CDR3 in amino acids: CASKSGGVYGYTF. CDR3 sequence (DNA): TGTGCCAGCAAATCCGGAGGGGTTTACGGCTACACCTTC.